Each of the 23 T cell receptor beta chains below was sequenced from the same sample in a study of blood T cell repertoires in COVID-19. Method: immunoSEQ multiplex PCR; TCRdb's copy keeps in-frame clones and lacks some. This table holds approximately 260,000 clones, around 90% found once. The sequenced material came from peripheral blood. Receptors originate from a man in his fifties or sixties who had recovered from COVID-19.

The chain recombines TRBV30 with TRBJ1-1, with a tentative D call TRBD1 (5 bases). Looked up from germline, CDR1 is GTSNPN and CDR2 is SVGIG (reference sequence). The CDR3 consists of 13 residues. Trimming removed 3 bases at V and 4 bases at J, with 12 bases between. Written as DNA, the CDR3 is TGTGCCTGGAGCGTACAGGCTTTCACTGAAGCTTTCTTT. Translating gives CAWSVQAFTEAFF.

The V call is TRBV5-1, the J call TRBJ2-1, with 7 bases fitting TRBD1. Germline V gene lookup returns CDR1 SGHRS and CDR2 YFSETQ. The CDR3 contains 14 residues. The J segment lost 7 bases and the V segment lost 2 bases, leaving 6 bases of the junction unmatched. The CDR3 DNA reads TGCGCCAGCAGCTTAAGGGACAGACCTAATGAGCAGTTCTTC. This gives the protein CASSLRDRPNEQFF.

V and J are TRBV2 and TRBJ1-3; D call uncertain. Germline-derived CDR1 and CDR2 are SNHLY and FYNNEI. The CDR3 consists of 12 residues. Trimming removed 6 bases at V and 5 bases at J, with 8 bases between. DNA of the CDR3: TGTGCCAGCAGGGCCCTTAGAAACACCATATATTTT. It codes for CASRALRNTIYF.

The V call is TRBV3-1 (or the pseudogene TRBV3-2), the J call TRBJ2-7; D is unresolved. The CDR3 loop spans 14 amino acids. Trimming removed 1 base at V and 2 bases at J, with 9 bases between. Germline V gene lookup returns CDR1 LGHDT and CDR2 YNNKEL (reference sequence). The CDR3 loop reads CASSQGGQTYEQYF. The CDR3 DNA reads TGTGCCAGCAGCCAAGGTGGTCAGACCTACGAGCAGTACTTC.

This sequence joins TRBV5-4 and TRBJ2-6; weak D call: TRBD2 (7 bases). With 3 bases removed from V and 1 base from J, the gap between germline ends came to 17 bases. The CDR3 extends over 18 amino acids. Germline lookup yields CDR1 SGHNT and CDR2 YYREEE (reference sequence). CDR3 loop: CASSSGGRSFSGANVLTF. The DNA for the CDR3 is TGTGCCAGCAGCTCGGGGGGCAGGAGCTTTTCTGGGGCCAACGTCCTGACTTTC. The complete variable domain, with remaining parts taken from reference TRBV5-4 and TRBJ2-6, reads ETGVTQSPTHLIKTRGQQVTLRCSSQSGHNTVSWYQQALGQGPQFIFQYYREEENGRGNFPPRFSGLQFPNYSSELNVNALELDDSALYLCASSSGGRSFSGANVLTFGAGSRLTVL.

The chain has TRBV12-3 or TRBV12-4 and TRBJ2-7; D gene uncertain. V was clipped by 3 bases and J by 2 bases, with 8 bases between them. The CDR3 is 13 amino acids. The CDR3 bases are TGTGCCAGCAGTTTGAATAGAGCCTACGAGCAGTACGTC. Translating gives CASSLNRAYEQYV.

The chain uses TRBV16 and TRBJ2-1, with a weak D call TRBD2 (6 bases). Trimming removed 0 bases from V and 10 bases from J, with 10 bases in between. CDR3 length: 13 residues. Germline CDR1 reads KGHSY; CDR2 reads FQNENV. The CDR3 loop is CASSQSQEGEQFF. As DNA, the CDR3 is TGTGCCAGCAGCCAATCCCAGGAGGGGGAGCAGTTCTTC.

The chain combines TRBV3-1 (or the pseudogene TRBV3-2) with TRBJ2-7; possibly TRBD2 for D (7 bases). From germline, CDR1 is LGHDT and CDR2 YNNKEL (reference sequence). CDR3 length: 16 amino acids. The ends were cut back, 1 base at V and 4 bases at J, with 17 bases in the middle. CDR3 sequence: CASSQGSSGGAYEQYF. DNA of the CDR3: TGTGCCAGCAGCCAAGGTAGCTCGGGGGGCGCGTACGAGCAGTACTTC.

The chain carries TRBV15 and TRBJ1-2; D remains ambiguous. Looked up from germline, CDR1 is LNHNV and CDR2 is YYDKDF (reference sequence). V dropped 1 base and J dropped 8 bases, with 8 bases sitting between them. This CDR3 is built from 12 residues. The CDR3 DNA is TGTGCCACCAGCAGAGCTCAGAGGGGCTACACCTTC. Amino acids: CATSRAQRGYTF. The full variable domain, in which reference TRBV15 and TRBJ1-2 provide the parts outside the CDR3, is DAMVIQNPRYQVTQFGKPVTLSCSQTLNHNVMYWYQQKSSQAPKLLFHYYDKDFNNEADTPDNFQSRRPNTSFCFLDIRSPGLGDTAMYLCATSRAQRGYTFGSGTRLTVV.

This chain connects TRBV5-1 to TRBJ2-3, with 7 nucleotides matching TRBD1. Looked up from germline, CDR1 is SGHRS and CDR2 is YFSETQ. The CDR3 contains 18 residues. V lost 4 bases and J lost 0; bases outside the gene matches: 14. The chain's CDR3 is CASSGTINRDRSTDTQYF. The CDR3 bases are TGCGCCAGCAGCGGAACCATCAACCGGGACAGAAGCACAGATACGCAGTATTTT.

CDR3 nucleotides: TGTGCCTGGAGTAAACCCGGACTACAAAGGAGTGTTGGGGATACGCAGTATTTT. As protein: CAWSKPGLQRSVGDTQYF. The V and J genes are TRBV30 and TRBJ2-3; possibly TRBD2 for D (6 bases). Germline lookup yields CDR1 GTSNPN and CDR2 SVGIG (reference sequence). V shed 2 bases and J shed 6 bases, with 27 bases lying between them. The CDR3 sequence is 18 residues long.

This clone is a singleton in its sample. V is TRBV5-1 and J is TRBJ2-6; no firm D call. Germline loops: CDR1 SGHRS, CDR2 YFSETQ. CDR3 length: 18 amino acids. The V and J ends lost 4 bases and 0 bases respectively, with 17 bases between them. The CDR3 reads CASSLTPATISGANVLTF. As DNA, the CDR3 is TGCGCCAGCAGCCTTACCCCCGCCACAATCTCTGGGGCCAACGTCCTGACTTTC.

The chain has TRBV6-5 and TRBJ1-2; tentatively, D is TRBD1 (6 bases). The CDR3 is 15 amino acids. Germline V gene data show CDR1 as MNHEY and CDR2 as SVGAGI. V lost 8 bases and J lost 0, with 16 bases in between. CDR3 residues: CASRQARGANYGYTF. CDR3 sequence (DNA): TGTGCCAGCCGACAGGCTCGGGGAGCTAACTATGGCTACACCTTC.

CDR3 nucleotides: TGCGCCAGCAGCTTGGAGGGGCAGGGCGGAAACACCATATATTTT. Translated, it gives CASSLEGQGGNTIYF. The chain couples TRBV5-1 to TRBJ1-3; D might be TRBD1 (5 bases). The CDR3 runs 15 residues. Trimming left V 0 bases short and J 4 bases short, with 11 bases between. Looked up from germline, CDR1 is SGHRS and CDR2 is YFSETQ.

The rearrangement joins TRBV6-1 to TRBJ1-1; TRBD1 matches 7 bases. The CDR3 covers 16 residues. CDR1 and CDR2 from the germline V gene are MNHNS and SASEGT. Trimming took 2 bases from V and 11 from J; bases not matched to a gene: 17. CDR3 amino acids: CASSEPNRDRNFFAFF. DNA for the CDR3: TGTGCCAGCAGTGAACCCAACCGGGACAGAAATTTCTTTGCTTTCTTT.

This clone was detected only a few times. V is TRBV5-4 and J is TRBJ2-1, with 8 bases aligning to TRBD2. J was trimmed by 9 bases and V by 0 bases; bases with no gene match: 5. The CDR3 is 14 amino acids. The germline V gene has CDR1 SGHNT and CDR2 YYREEE (reference sequence). CDR3 nucleotides: TGTGCCAGCAGCTTGGGGCGGGGGGTCGGTGAGCAGTTCTTC. It codes for CASSLGRGVGEQFF.

The chain joins TRBV6-1 to TRBJ1-5; D is undetermined. V was pared by 0 bases and J by 2 bases, with 11 bases between. Germline values: CDR1 MNHNS, CDR2 SASEGT. The CDR3 extends over 16 amino acids. Here the CDR3 reads CASSEARAARNQPQHF. The CDR3, as DNA: TGTGCCAGCAGTGAAGCGCGGGCAGCTCGCAATCAGCCCCAGCATTTT.

The chain links TRBV7-9 to TRBJ2-7; 7 bases are shared with TRBD1. This CDR3 has 13 residues. Germline CDR1 reads SEHNR; CDR2 reads FQNEAQ (reference sequence). The junction had 1 base not matched to a gene; V was cut back by 0 bases and J by 5 bases. The CDR3 sequence is CASSLAGGNEQYV. The CDR3 bases are TGTGCCAGCAGCTTAGCAGGGGGCAACGAGCAGTACGTC.

Regarding this clone: The junction and the germline gene differ at one end; a read error may be behind it. The chain carries TRBV3-1 (or the pseudogene TRBV3-2) and TRBJ1-4; D call uncertain. Germline-derived CDR1 and CDR2 are LGHDT and YNNKEL (reference sequence). The CDR3 has 13 residues. CDR3 amino acids: CASSQVEGEKLFF. The CDR3 DNA sequence: TGTGCCAGCAGTCAAGTGGAGGGTGAAAAACTGTTTTTT.

The chain couples TRBV9 to TRBJ2-3; TRBD2 might be the D (5 bases). Trimming cost V 4 bases and J 6 bases, with 12 bases left between them. Germline V gene sequence: CDR1 SGDLS, CDR2 YYNGEE. This CDR3 has 13 amino acids. CDR3 loop: CASSPWTGDTQYF. The CDR3 DNA follows: TGTGCCAGCAGCCCCTGGACTGGGGATACGCAGTATTTT.

V gene TRBV5-1 combines with J gene TRBJ2-3, with D maybe TRBD2 (6 bases). The V gene's germline CDR1 is SGHRS and CDR2 YFSETQ. The CDR3 runs 15 residues. Trimming took off 0 bases at V and 6 bases at J, with 14 bases between the two ends. The DNA of the CDR3 is TGCGCCAGCAGCTTGGTCGACCCGGGGAGGGATACGCAGTATTTT. This sequence encodes CASSLVDPGRDTQYF.

This chain uses TRBV19 with TRBJ2-2; possible D gene TRBD2, 6 bases. The germline V gene has CDR1 LNHDA and CDR2 SQIVND (reference sequence). Trimming shortened V by 5 bases and J by 0 bases, and 22 bases separated the two germline ends. CDR3 length: 19 residues. The DNA for the CDR3 is TGTGCCAGTAGTCCCGGGACCGCCCTACGGGGGACGAACACCGGGGAGCTGTTTTTT. The encoded protein is CASSPGTALRGTNTGELFF.

This chain connects TRBV6-1 to TRBJ1-2, with 12 bases that match TRBD1. Germline V gene data show CDR1 as MNHNS and CDR2 as SASEGT. The CDR3 runs 17 residues. Germline trimming cut 1 base from V and 5 bases from J; bases unmatched to any gene: 8. The CDR3 DNA reads as TGTGCCAGCAGTGAAGGCTTGGGACAGGGGGCGAAGTATGGCTACACCTTC. The encoded protein is CASSEGLGQGAKYGYTF.